The TCR beta chain under discussion was sequenced for a study of T cell repertoires in MIS-A myocarditis (dated by TCRdb to about 2022). The QIAamp DNA FFPE kit was used to extract genomic DNA from formalin-fixed paraffin-embedded autopsy tissue. TCRbeta CDR3 regions were amplified by the immunoSEQ bias-controlled multiplex PCR and were subjected to high-throughput sequencing. The study's processing was this. The immunoSEQ vendor pipeline collapsed and filtered the CDR3 sequences so that the abundance and frequency of each unique TCRbeta CDR3 could be quantified. CD-HIT clustered dominant CDR3 amino acid sequences with SARS-CoV-2-specific ImmuneCODE TCRbeta sequences at a 90% global sequence identity threshold. Clones at frequencies from 0.1 to 1 were categorized as hyperexpanded, and clones at frequencies from 0.01 to 0.1 were categorized as large. CDR3 amino acid sequences and V and J gene assignments of dominant clones were confirmed with MiXCR. The R stringdist package was used to compute Levenshtein distances between the patient clonotypes and the ImmuneCODE hits. TCRdb carries this immuneACCESS record with in-frame sequences only. Its versions omit some clonotypes, under half of them owing to an unresolved V gene in the studies checked, with the rest unexplained. V, J and clone size reflect that table, while D and trimming were determined from the DNA. A total of about 11,000 clones appear in this sample, roughly 83% of them only once. The ten largest clones take up 29% of the sample.

With regard to this clone: No cognate antigen has been identified for it. No much larger clone exists at a distance of one base, and base qualities are not known.

CDR1 and CDR2, per the germline V gene (reference sequence), are LNHDA and SQIVND. The germline V and J ends show losses of 6 bases and 8 bases respectively, and no gene match explains 9 bases of the junction. The CDR3 contains 15 residues, cysteine and phenylalanine counted. Only the CDR3 DNA is retained, 45 bases long and in frame from the first base. The rearranged chain carries TRBV19 and TRBJ1-4, with 10 bases in between that match TRBD1. The specimen sequenced was right ventricle heart tissue obtained at autopsy. The cell subset or site label, as the study defines it: cardiac tissue sample (left or right ventricle, interventricular septum, or pericardium). The clonotype was recovered from a man between 18 and 35 years old with fulminant myocarditis from multisystem inflammatory syndrome in adults (MIS-A) after COVID-19. The nucleotide sequence is TGTGCCAGTAGCGGAAGGACAGGGGGGACGGAAAAACTGTTTTTT. Its protein product is CASSGRTGGTEKLFF.